Listed below are T cell receptor delta chains from one sample, sequenced in a study of Vδ1+ human thymocytes. With CATT, TCRdb re-called clones from the multiplex PCR reads. The data contain around 24,000 delta-chain clones, approximately 32% of them seen just once; the ten biggest clones take up approximately 1.4%. Sequences were obtained from Vdelta1+ gamma-delta thymocytes from the thymus. The receptor source for this set is a boy in the first two years of life who had congenital heart surgery. Each CDR3 is given with its conserved first and last residue. Rows give clone size only sometimes, using once, few, many, or a class for an expanded clone.

V	J	size	CDR3
TRDV1	TRDJ1	NA	CALGESGSISGTDKLIF
TRDV1	TRDJ1	medium-sized	CALGDDSELIF
TRDV1	TRDJ1	many	CALGELDLQTGGCYTDKLIF
TRDV1	TRDJ1	few	CALGEQGIRPGPWCTDKLIF
TRDV1	TRDJ1	NA	CALGEIQENYVWGRKSNTDKLIF
TRDV1	TRDJ1	NA	CALGVKGVRHLGVLFTDKLIF
TRDV1	TRDJ1	NA	CALGVLGGGSTYTDKLIF
TRDV1	TRDJ1	few	CALGVLFLQVPNRPFPTDKLIF
TRDV1	TRDJ1	NA	CALGELGFLGLGDKLIF
TRDV1	TRDJ1	few	CALGPRGDFCGESGDKLIF
TRDV1	TRDJ1	medium-sized	CALGERRRTDKLIF
TRDV1	TRDJ1	once	CALGAPRGYAGKFIF
TRDV1	TRDJ1	NA	CALGPTGSYRTGGYTDKLIF
TRDV1	TRDJ1	NA	CALGKRPCSGKLIF
TRDV2	TRDJ1	medium-sized	CACHLTGGENTDKLIF
TRDV1	TRDJ1	NA	CALGDPSQASWGMWYTDKLIF
TRDV1	TRDJ1	NA	CALGERGFRRDPEKLIF
TRDV1	TRDJ1	few	CALGANLPTFWGMVADKLIF
TRDV1	TRDJ1	NA	CALGTPGGNLRGDLTREVRKTDKLIF
TRDV1	TRDJ1	few	CALGERELWGYGTDKLIF
TRDV1	TRDJ1	once	CALGELPFLLESTDKLIF
TRDV1	TRDJ1	medium-sized	CALGEMVSPPGGVCYTDKLIF
TRDV1	TRDJ1	few	CALGNVDNWGVTDKLIF
TRDV1	TRDJ1	medium-sized	CALHSKGGLYTDKLIF
TRDV1	TRDJ1	NA	CALGEVPGWTGGSDKLIF
TRDV1	TRDJ1	medium-sized	CALGETPHFPPSDKLIF
TRDV1	TRDJ1	NA	CALGGRDGDTHTDKLIF
TRDV1	TRDJ1	few	CALGELGVLGDPDKLIF
TRDV1	TRDJ1	few	CALGEPFVFRRTFPLTGGSHPPETFLTDKLIF